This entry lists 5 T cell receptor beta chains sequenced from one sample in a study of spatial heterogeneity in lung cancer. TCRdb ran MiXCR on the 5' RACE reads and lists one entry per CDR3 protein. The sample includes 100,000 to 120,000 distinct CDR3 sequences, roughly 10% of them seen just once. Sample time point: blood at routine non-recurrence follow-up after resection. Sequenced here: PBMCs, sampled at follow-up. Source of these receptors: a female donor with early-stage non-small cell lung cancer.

CDR3: CASSPMGPGTYEQYV. CDR3 sequence (DNA): TGTGCCAGCAGCCCGATGGGCCCAGGGACCTACGAGCAGTACGTC. This chain connects TRBV6-2 or TRBV6-3 to TRBJ2-7; D possibly corresponds to TRBD1 (5 bases). The CDR3 sequence is 15 residues long. The V end was cut by 6 bases, the J end by 2 bases, with 17 bases between. CDR1 is MNHEY, CDR2 SVGEGT, per germline.

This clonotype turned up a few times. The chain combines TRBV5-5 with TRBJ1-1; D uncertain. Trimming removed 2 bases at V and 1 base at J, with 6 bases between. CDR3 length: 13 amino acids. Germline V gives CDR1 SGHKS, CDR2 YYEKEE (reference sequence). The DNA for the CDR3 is TGTGCCAGCAGCTTTAGGTCGAACACTGAAGCTTTCTTT. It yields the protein CASSFRSNTEAFF.

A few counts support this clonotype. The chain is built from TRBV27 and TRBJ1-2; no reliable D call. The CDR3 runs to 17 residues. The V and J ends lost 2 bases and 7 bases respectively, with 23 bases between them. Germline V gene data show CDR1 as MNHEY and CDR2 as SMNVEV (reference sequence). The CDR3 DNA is TGTGCCAGCAGTTTAGTTGGCCCTGTGACCACTCTAGGTGGCTACACCTTC. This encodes CASSLVGPVTTLGGYTF.

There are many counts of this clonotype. Here the CDR3 reads CASSLQPSTDTQYF. Here the CDR3 DNA reads TGTGCCAGCAGCCTACAGCCTAGCACAGATACGCAGTATTTT. This chain uses TRBV7-3 with TRBJ2-3; D remains ambiguous. Trimming removed 5 bases at V and 0 bases at J, with 9 bases between. CDR1 and CDR2 (germline): SGHTA, FQGTGA. This CDR3 comprises 14 residues. Using reference TRBV7-3 and TRBJ2-3 for the parts outside the CDR3, the full variable domain is GAGVSQTPSNKVTEKGKYVELRCDPISGHTALYWYRQSLGQGPEFLIYFQGTGAADDSGLPNDRFFAVRPEGSVSTLKIQRTERGDSAVYLCASSLQPSTDTQYFGPGTRLTVL.

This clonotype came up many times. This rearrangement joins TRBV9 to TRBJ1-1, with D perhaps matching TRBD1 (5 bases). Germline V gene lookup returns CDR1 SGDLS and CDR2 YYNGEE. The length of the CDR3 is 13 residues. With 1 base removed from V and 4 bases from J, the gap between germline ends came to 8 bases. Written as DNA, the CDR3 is TGTGCCAGCAGCGTACGGGACGGCACTGAAGCTTTCTTT. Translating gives CASSVRDGTEAFF.